One and the same sample provided the 26 T cell receptor beta chains below, sequenced in a study of T cell responses to AZD1222 COVID-19 vaccine. Profiled with immunoSEQ multiplex PCR; TCRdb holds only in-frame clones, not every one. The data hold some 100,000 clones, with approximately 87% observed a single time. Source: peripheral blood, taken on day 0 of MenACWY control vaccination. The receptors originated from an adult in good health.

The chain couples TRBV7-2 to TRBJ1-5, with a tentative D call TRBD1 (6 bases). The germline gives CDR1 SGHTA, CDR2 FQGNSA. The V gene lost 1 base and the J gene lost 2 bases, with 9 bases spanning the gap. The CDR3 runs to 15 residues. CDR3 residues: CASSLGRGGNQPQHF. In nucleotides, the CDR3 is TGTGCCAGCAGCTTAGGCAGGGGTGGCAATCAGCCCCAGCATTTT.

The rearrangement joins TRBV6-5 to TRBJ1-1; the match to TRBD1 covers 9 bases. This CDR3 spans 15 amino acids. CDR1 is MNHEY, CDR2 SVGAGI, per germline. Trimming removed 0 bases from V and 8 bases from J; junction bases left unmatched: 7. CDR3 loop: CASSYSRQGGREAFF. The CDR3 nucleotides are TGTGCCAGCAGTTACTCCAGACAGGGGGGGAGAGAAGCTTTCTTT.

The chain combines TRBV6-6 with TRBJ1-6, with D possibly matching TRBD1 (6 bases). Trimming shortened V by 6 bases and J by 7 bases, and 16 bases separated the two germline ends. The germline V gene has CDR1 MNHNY and CDR2 SVGAGI (reference sequence). The CDR3 consists of 15 residues. CDR3 nucleotide sequence: TGTGCCAGCAGAGCAACAGGGTTGGGGAATTCACCCCTCCACTTT. This encodes CASRATGLGNSPLHF.

This clone was seen a single time. This rearrangement joins TRBV11-2 to TRBJ2-5; 7 bases are shared with TRBD2. With V trimmed by 1 base and J by 0 bases, 5 bases remained unmatched. The CDR3 runs to 16 residues. From germline, CDR1 is SGHAT and CDR2 FQNNGV. This chain's CDR3 is CASSLGLAGYQETQYF. The CDR3, as DNA: TGTGCCAGCAGCTTAGGGTTAGCGGGTTACCAAGAGACCCAGTACTTC.

The chain uses TRBV18 and TRBJ1-2; D is ambiguous. Trimming pared 7 bases from V and 1 base from J, leaving 10 bases between. This CDR3 contains 13 residues. The V gene's germline CDR1 is KGHSH and CDR2 LQKENI. Written as DNA, the CDR3 is TGTGCCAGCTTCATGACCGATAACTATGGCTACACCTTC. This encodes CASFMTDNYGYTF.

The chain couples TRBV28 to TRBJ1-2, with TRBD1 identical over 11 bases. V lost 6 bases to trimming and J lost 4 bases; unmatched junction nucleotides: 10. The length of the CDR3 is 16 residues. Per the germline V gene, CDR1 is MDHEN and CDR2 is SYDVKM. This CDR3 reads CASSSPGQGAGYGYTF. CDR3 DNA sequence: TGTGCCAGCAGCAGCCCCGGACAGGGGGCTGGCTATGGCTACACCTTC.

The chain carries TRBV5-5 and TRBJ2-2, with 10 positions matching TRBD2. This CDR3 is built from 16 residues. Germline-derived CDR1 and CDR2 are SGHKS and YYEKEE (reference sequence). Losses at the gene ends were 4 bases for V and 1 base for J; bases not matched to a gene: 4. DNA for the CDR3: TGTGCCAGCAGCGGCCGACTAGCGGGGAACACCGGGGAGCTGTTTTTT. Residues: CASSGRLAGNTGELFF.

This clone was detected only once. This rearrangement joins TRBV10-1 to TRBJ1-5; D is uncertain. V was pared by 10 bases and J by 8 bases, with 6 bases between. Per germline, CDR1 WNHNN and CDR2 SYGVQD (reference sequence). This CDR3 spans 9 amino acids. In DNA, the CDR3 is TGCGCCACCTTCGAGCCCCAGCATTTT. Its protein is CATFEPQHF.

The chain is built from TRBV5-5 and TRBJ2-5; D remains unclear. V lost 4 bases and J lost 7, with 5 bases in between. The CDR3 has 10 amino acids. CDR1 is SGHKS and CDR2 is YYEKEE in the germline V gene (reference sequence). The CDR3 bases are TGTGCCAGCAGCACTCGGACCCAGTACTTC. It encodes CASSTRTQYF.

This clone occurred once. The chain combines TRBV7-2 with TRBJ2-2, with D unclear. V lost 1 base and J lost 8, with 8 bases in between. The CDR3 is made up of 13 amino acids. Germline CDR1 SGHTA, CDR2 FQGNSA. CDR3 region: CASSLVFQGELFF. CDR3 bases: TGTGCCAGCAGCTTAGTGTTCCAGGGGGAGCTGTTTTTT.

The chain combines TRBV14 with TRBJ2-7; tentatively, D is TRBD1 or TRBD2 (5 bases each). The CDR3 extends over 17 amino acids. Per the germline V gene, CDR1 is SGHDN and CDR2 is FVKESK. Trimming took 0 bases from V and 4 from J, leaving 19 bases between them. The CDR3 region is CASSQDPPRGTVYEQYF. CDR3 nucleotide sequence: TGTGCCAGCAGCCAAGATCCTCCTCGAGGGACCGTTTACGAGCAGTACTTC.

The CDR3 DNA reads as TGTGCCAGCTCACCCGAGGGGTACAATGAGCAGTTCTTC. Translated: CASSPEGYNEQFF. This rearrangement joins TRBV18 to TRBJ2-1; D is possibly TRBD1 or TRBD2 (5 bases each). V was clipped by 3 bases and J by 4 bases, with 7 bases between them. The CDR3 has 13 amino acids. Germline values: CDR1 KGHSH, CDR2 LQKENI.

This clone was found a few times. CDR3 protein: CASSGRGTGYMNTEAFF. The CDR3 coding sequence is TGTGCCAGCAGCGGGCGGGGGACAGGGTACATGAACACTGAAGCTTTCTTT. This chain joins TRBV28 and TRBJ1-1, with TRBD1 matching over 9 bases. With 6 bases clipped from V and 0 bases from J, the junction kept 11 bases outside the gene matches. CDR3 size: 17 residues. Germline CDR1 MDHEN, CDR2 SYDVKM.

J is TRBJ2-1 and V is TRBV7-9; 11 bases fit TRBD2. Germline CDR1 and CDR2: SEHNR and FQNEAQ (reference sequence). CDR3 length: 14 amino acids. Losses at the gene ends were 5 bases for V and 8 bases for J; bases not matched to a gene: 5. The CDR3 DNA sequence: TGTGCCAGCAGCCCAGGACTAGCGGGCGATGAGCAGTTCTTC. This encodes CASSPGLAGDEQFF.

This chain joins TRBV28 and TRBJ2-5; TRBD2 agrees at 8 bases. V shed 4 bases and J 5 bases; nucleotides not matched to a gene: 9. In germline, CDR1 is MDHEN, CDR2 SYDVKM. The CDR3 runs 15 residues. CDR3 sequence (DNA): TGTGCCAGCAGTTCCTCAGCGGGAGAGGTGGAGACCCAGTACTTC. Protein sequence: CASSSSAGEVETQYF.

The V call is TRBV5-1, the J call TRBJ2-1; 8 bases align to TRBD1. Trimming cost V 4 bases and J 10 bases; bases outside gene matches: 13. Germline V gives CDR1 SGHRS, CDR2 YFSETQ. The CDR3 runs 15 residues. The CDR3 nucleotides read TGCGCCAGCAGCCAGCAGGGGGCGCGCGGTCAGGAGCAGTTCTTC. It yields the protein CASSQQGARGQEQFF.

This chain uses TRBV10-3 with TRBJ1-1; D remains ambiguous. V was clipped by 7 bases and J by 1 base, with 13 bases between them. CDR3 length: 14 amino acids. Germline-derived CDR1 and CDR2 are ENHRY and SYGVKD. CDR3 in amino acids: CAINTFIPNTEAFF. The DNA of the CDR3 is TGTGCCATCAACACTTTCATTCCGAACACTGAAGCTTTCTTT.

The count of this clone is one. The sample contains more than one DNA sequence encoding this CDR3. The chain recombines TRBV28 with TRBJ1-4; D call uncertain. Per germline, CDR1 MDHEN and CDR2 SYDVKM. The CDR3 extends over 14 amino acids. Trimming stripped 4 bases from V and 0 bases from J, with 6 bases between. This CDR3 is CASSSEPTNEKLFF. The CDR3 coding sequence is TGTGCCAGCAGTTCAGAGCCAACTAATGAAAAACTGTTTTTT.

The V call is TRBV2, the J call TRBJ1-4; the D is unclear. The length of the CDR3 is 11 residues. Germline assignment: CDR1 SNHLY and CDR2 FYNNEI. Trimming left V 2 bases short and J 6 bases short, with 1 base between. The CDR3 bases are TGTGCCAGCAGTGAATATGAAAAACTGTTTTTT. The encoded protein is CASSEYEKLFF. Looking up the rest from reference TRBV2 and TRBJ1-4 gives the full variable domain: EPEVTQTPSHQVTQMGQEVILRCVPISNHLYFYWYRQILGQKVEFLVSFYNNEISEKSEIFDDQFSVERPDGSNFTLKIRSTKLEDSAMYFCASSEYEKLFFGSGTQLSVL.

J is TRBJ1-5 and V is TRBV4-3; D call uncertain. Germline-derived CDR1 and CDR2 are LGHNA and YSLEER. V was pared by 0 bases and J by 6 bases, with 6 bases between. The CDR3 contains 13 residues. The CDR3 here is CASSQDSGQPQHF. The CDR3 DNA reads as TGCGCCAGCAGCCAAGATTCGGGTCAGCCCCAGCATTTT.

This chain uses TRBV27 with TRBJ2-1; no firm D call. The CDR3 sequence is 14 residues long. V shed 0 bases and J shed 5 bases, with 8 bases lying between them. Germline loops: CDR1 MNHEY, CDR2 SMNVEV (reference sequence). The CDR3 loop is CASSLSGANNEQFF. The CDR3 DNA reads TGTGCCAGCAGTTTATCGGGTGCGAACAATGAGCAGTTCTTC.

V gene TRBV29-1 combines with J gene TRBJ2-6; maybe TRBD1 (5 bases). The CDR3 consists of 13 residues. Trimming removed 7 bases from V and 2 bases from J, with 9 bases in between. Germline values: CDR1 SQVTM, CDR2 ANQGSEA. CDR3 nucleotides: TGCAGCGCCTCAGGGACTGGGGCCAACGTCCTGACTTTC. Its translation: CSASGTGANVLTF.

The chain has TRBV2 and TRBJ2-5; TRBD2 might be the D (5 bases). This CDR3 is built from 16 residues. Trimming left V 3 bases short and J 7 bases short, with 21 bases between. Germline CDR1 and CDR2: SNHLY and FYNNEI. The CDR3 bases are TGTGCCAGCAGTGATTCCGGGTTAGCGCAATGGGGGACCCAGTACTTC. It is translated as CASSDSGLAQWGTQYF.

The chain uses TRBV10-3 and TRBJ2-3; 11 bases are shared with TRBD1. This CDR3 has 15 amino acids. The germline V gene has CDR1 ENHRY and CDR2 SYGVKD. V dropped 6 bases and J dropped 0; count of bases not matched to a gene: 2. The CDR3, as DNA: TGTGCCATCAGGGGACAGGGGGGCAGCACAGATACGCAGTATTTT. Translation: CAIRGQGGSTDTQYF.

The J gene is TRBJ1-2, the V gene TRBV7-3; 7 bases fit TRBD1. Trimming cost V 2 bases and J 7 bases; bases outside gene matches: 10. Per the germline V gene, CDR1 is SGHTA and CDR2 is FQGTGA. This CDR3 region has 15 residues. The DNA of the CDR3 is TGTGCCAGCAGCTTATTCGCAGGGGGTTTGTCTGGCTACACCTTC. This codes for CASSLFAGGLSGYTF.

CDR3 in amino acids: CASSPAEGRGLQYF. The CDR3 nucleotides are TGCGCCAGCAGCCCAGCCGAGGGGCGGGGGCTTCAGTACTTC. The chain is built from TRBV5-1 and TRBJ2-7; a weak D match, TRBD2 (7 bases). CDR1 SGHRS and CDR2 YFSETQ come from the germline V gene. V lost 4 bases and J 10 bases, leaving 21 bases between the germline ends. This CDR3 region has 14 residues. Full variable domain (remainder filled in from reference TRBV5-1 and TRBJ2-7): KAGVTQTPRYLIKTRGQQVTLSCSPISGHRSVSWYQQTPGQGLQFLFEYFSETQRNKGNFPGRFSGRQFSNSRSEMNVSTLELGDSALYLCASSPAEGRGLQYFGPGTRLTVT.